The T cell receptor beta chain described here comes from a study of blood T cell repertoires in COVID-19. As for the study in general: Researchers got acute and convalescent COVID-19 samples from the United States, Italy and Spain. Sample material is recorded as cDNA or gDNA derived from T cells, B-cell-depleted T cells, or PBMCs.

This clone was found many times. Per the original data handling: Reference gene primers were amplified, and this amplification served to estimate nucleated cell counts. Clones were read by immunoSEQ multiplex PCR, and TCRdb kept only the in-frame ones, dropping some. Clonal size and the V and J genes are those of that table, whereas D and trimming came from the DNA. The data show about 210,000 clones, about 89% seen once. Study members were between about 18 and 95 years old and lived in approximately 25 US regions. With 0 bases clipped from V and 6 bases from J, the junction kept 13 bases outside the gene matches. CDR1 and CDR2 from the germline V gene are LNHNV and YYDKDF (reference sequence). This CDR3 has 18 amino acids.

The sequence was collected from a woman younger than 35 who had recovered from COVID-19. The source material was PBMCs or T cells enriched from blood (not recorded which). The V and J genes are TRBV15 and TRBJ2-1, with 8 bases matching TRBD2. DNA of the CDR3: TGTGCCACCAGCAGAGACTTTCCGGGACTAGGGGGGAGCAATGAGCAGTTCTTC. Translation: CATSRDFPGLGGSNEQFF.